Included here is one T cell receptor (beta chain) sequence, with context. Its antigen is still unknown. This record comes from a study of monozygotic twins with inflammatory bowel disease. Broader study findings: Results did not support any single strong IBD-associated signal or clonotype. The analysis did not separate different T cell subtypes. TCRbeta inverse Simpson diversity was decreased in IBD patients versus healthy co-twins.

This CDR3 comprises 16 residues. Germline values: CDR1 SEHNR, CDR2 FQNEAQ (reference sequence). After re-calling the 5' RACE reads, TCRdb lists one entry per CDR3 protein, DNA absent. The data show approximately 400,000 distinct CDR3 sequences, and the top ten clones hold around 2.4%. Per donor, 2 to 2.5 ml of blood was collected and frozen. The sequence derives from a human donor with ulcerative colitis or Crohn's disease, or a healthy co-twin of an affected twin (not recorded which). The rearrangement uses TRBV7-9 and TRBJ2-7; without DNA, the TCRdb call of TRBD1 cannot be checked. The source material was blood. The CDR3 sequence is CASSPLGRGDSYEQYF.